This TCR beta chain originates from a study of blood T cell repertoires in COVID-19. A note on this clone: Other DNA sequences within the sample encode an identical CDR3.

From germline, CDR1 is ENHRY and CDR2 SYGVKD. The ends were cut back, 0 bases at V and 4 bases at J, with 9 bases in the middle. This CDR3 is built from 14 residues. The assay was immunoSEQ multiplex PCR, and TCRdb's table has in-frame clones only and misses some. The sample lists a few hundred thousand clones; 80% to 90% were seen once. The TCR sequence derives from a man aged 25 to 40 who had recovered from COVID-19. V is TRBV10-3 and J is TRBJ1-2; a possible D gene is TRBD1 (5 bases). The sequenced sample was PBMCs or T cells enriched from blood (not recorded which). The CDR3 sequence: CAISESGGGYGYTF. CDR3 coding DNA: TGTGCCATCAGTGAGTCGGGGGGAGGCTATGGCTACACCTTC.